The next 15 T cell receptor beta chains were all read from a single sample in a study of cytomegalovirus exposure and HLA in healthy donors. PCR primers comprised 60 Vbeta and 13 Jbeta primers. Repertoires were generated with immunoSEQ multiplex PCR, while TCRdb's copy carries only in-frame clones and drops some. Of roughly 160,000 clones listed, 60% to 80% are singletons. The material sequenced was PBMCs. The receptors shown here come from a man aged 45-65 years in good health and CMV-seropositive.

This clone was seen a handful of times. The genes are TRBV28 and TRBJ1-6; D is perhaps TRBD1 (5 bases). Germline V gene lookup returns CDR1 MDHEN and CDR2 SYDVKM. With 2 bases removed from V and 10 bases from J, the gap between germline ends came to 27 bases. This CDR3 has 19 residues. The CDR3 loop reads CASSLPPWGLRAIESPLHF. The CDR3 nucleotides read TGTGCCAGCAGTTTACCCCCTTGGGGTCTCAGGGCGATAGAATCACCCCTCCACTTT.

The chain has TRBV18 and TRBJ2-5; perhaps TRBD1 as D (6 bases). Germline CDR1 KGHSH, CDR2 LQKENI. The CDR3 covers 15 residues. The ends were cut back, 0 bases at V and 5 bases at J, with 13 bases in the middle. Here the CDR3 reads CASSPPTQGWETQYF. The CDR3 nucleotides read TGTGCCAGCTCACCACCAACACAGGGTTGGGAGACCCAGTACTTC.

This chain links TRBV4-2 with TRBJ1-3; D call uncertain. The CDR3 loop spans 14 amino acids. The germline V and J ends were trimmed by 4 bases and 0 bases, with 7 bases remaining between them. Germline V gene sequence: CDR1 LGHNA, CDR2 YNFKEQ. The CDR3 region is CASSRGGSGNTIYF. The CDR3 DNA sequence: TGTGCCAGCAGCCGGGGAGGCTCTGGAAACACCATATATTTT.

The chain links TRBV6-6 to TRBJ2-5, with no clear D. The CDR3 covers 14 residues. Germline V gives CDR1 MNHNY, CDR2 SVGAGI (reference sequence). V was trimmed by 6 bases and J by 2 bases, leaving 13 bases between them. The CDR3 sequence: CASSPRNIQETQYF. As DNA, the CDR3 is TGTGCCAGCAGCCCTAGAAACATTCAAGAGACCCAGTACTTC.

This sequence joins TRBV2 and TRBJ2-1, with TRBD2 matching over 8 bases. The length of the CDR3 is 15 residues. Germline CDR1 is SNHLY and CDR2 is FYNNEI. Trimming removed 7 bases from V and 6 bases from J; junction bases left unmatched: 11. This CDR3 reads CASTPDLTSANEQFF. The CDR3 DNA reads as TGTGCCAGCACTCCCGACCTGACTAGCGCCAATGAGCAGTTCTTC.

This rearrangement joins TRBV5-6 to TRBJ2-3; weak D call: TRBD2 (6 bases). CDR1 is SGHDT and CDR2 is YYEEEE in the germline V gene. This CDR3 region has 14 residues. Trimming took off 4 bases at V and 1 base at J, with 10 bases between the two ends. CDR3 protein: CASSPREGTDTQYF. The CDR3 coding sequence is TGTGCCAGCAGCCCGAGGGAGGGCACAGATACGCAGTATTTT.

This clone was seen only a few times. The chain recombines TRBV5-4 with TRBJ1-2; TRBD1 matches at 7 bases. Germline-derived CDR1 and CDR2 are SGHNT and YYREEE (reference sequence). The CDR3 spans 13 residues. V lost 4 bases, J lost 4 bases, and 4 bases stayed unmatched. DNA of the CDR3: TGTGCCAGCAGCCTAGGGGGCACCTATGGCTACACCTTC. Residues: CASSLGGTYGYTF. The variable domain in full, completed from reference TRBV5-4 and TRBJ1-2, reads ETGVTQSPTHLIKTRGQQVTLRCSSQSGHNTVSWYQQALGQGPQFIFQYYREEENGRGNFPPRFSGLQFPNYSSELNVNALELDDSALYLCASSLGGTYGYTFGSGTRLTVV.

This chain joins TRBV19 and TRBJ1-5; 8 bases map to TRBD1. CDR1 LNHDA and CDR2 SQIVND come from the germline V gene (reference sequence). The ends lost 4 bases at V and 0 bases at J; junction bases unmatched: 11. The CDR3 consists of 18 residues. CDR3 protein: CASSTGTGSVYSNQPQHF. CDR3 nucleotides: TGTGCCAGTAGTACCGGGACAGGATCCGTTTATAGCAATCAGCCCCAGCATTTT.

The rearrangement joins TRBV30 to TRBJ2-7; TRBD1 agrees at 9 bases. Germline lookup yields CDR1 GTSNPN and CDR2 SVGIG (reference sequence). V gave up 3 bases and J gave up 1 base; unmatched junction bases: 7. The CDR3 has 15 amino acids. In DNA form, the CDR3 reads TGTGCCTGGAGGGATACAGGGGGCCTATCCTACGAGCAGTACTTC. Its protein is CAWRDTGGLSYEQYF.

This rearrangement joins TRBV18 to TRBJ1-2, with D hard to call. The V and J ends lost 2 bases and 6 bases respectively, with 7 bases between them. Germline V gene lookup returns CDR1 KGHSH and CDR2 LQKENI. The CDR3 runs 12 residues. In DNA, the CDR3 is TGTGCCAGCTCACCAGGGAGGGATGGCTACACCTTC. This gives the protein CASSPGRDGYTF.

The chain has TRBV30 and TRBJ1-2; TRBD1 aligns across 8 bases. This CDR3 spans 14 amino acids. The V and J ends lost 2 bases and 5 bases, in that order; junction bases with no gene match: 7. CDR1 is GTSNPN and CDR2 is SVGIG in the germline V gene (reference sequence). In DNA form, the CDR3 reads TGTGCCTGGAGTCCCGGGACAGGAGGTTATGGCTACACCTTC. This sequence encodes CAWSPGTGGYGYTF.

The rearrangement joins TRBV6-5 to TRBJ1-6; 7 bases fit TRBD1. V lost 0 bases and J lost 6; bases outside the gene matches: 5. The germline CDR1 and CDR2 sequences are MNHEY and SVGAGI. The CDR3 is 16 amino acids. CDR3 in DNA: TGTGCCAGCAGTTACTCGCGGTCAGGGGGTAATTCACCCCTCCACTTT. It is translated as CASSYSRSGGNSPLHF.

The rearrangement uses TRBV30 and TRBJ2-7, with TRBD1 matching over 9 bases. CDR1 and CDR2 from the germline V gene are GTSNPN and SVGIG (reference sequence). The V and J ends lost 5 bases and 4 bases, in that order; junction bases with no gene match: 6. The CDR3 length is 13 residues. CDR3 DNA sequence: TGTGCCTGGGGACAGGGGAATGGGTACGAGCAGTACTTC. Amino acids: CAWGQGNGYEQYF.

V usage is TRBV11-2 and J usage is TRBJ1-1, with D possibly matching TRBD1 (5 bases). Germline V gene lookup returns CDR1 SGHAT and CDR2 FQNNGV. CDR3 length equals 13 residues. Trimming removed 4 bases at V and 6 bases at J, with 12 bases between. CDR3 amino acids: CASSWRWGAEAFF. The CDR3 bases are TGTGCCAGCAGCTGGCGCTGGGGCGCTGAAGCTTTCTTT.

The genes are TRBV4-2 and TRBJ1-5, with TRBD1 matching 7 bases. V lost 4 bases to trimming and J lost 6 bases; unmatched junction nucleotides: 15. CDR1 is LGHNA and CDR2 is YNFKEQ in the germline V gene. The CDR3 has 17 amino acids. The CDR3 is CASSPGQDIFEGQPQHF. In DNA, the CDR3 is TGTGCCAGCAGCCCAGGACAGGACATTTTCGAAGGTCAGCCCCAGCATTTT.